This TCR beta chain originates from a study of blood T cells in healthy people across ages (dated by TCRdb to the mid-2010s). Study-wide context: In model experiments, template switching captured about one uniquely barcoded TCR beta cDNA molecule for every two T cells. To track age-related changes in TCR beta repertoire diversity, the study relied on deep sequencing normalized with unique cDNA molecular identifiers. Donors were grouped into four age groups: young (average about 15 years), middle-aged (about 40), aged (roughly 67) and long-lived (over 80). To avoid experimental bias, donors of different ages were randomly spread across the sequencing lanes. Using the same blood draw, the study looked at two additional independent replicas of 1 million unique cDNA reads for two donors, one aged 18 to 29 and the other aged 80 or older. What the study reported, not specific to this receptor: There was a strong correlation between observed TCR beta diversity and the percentage of naive T cells measured by flow cytometry. Estimates of total diversity based on one million sequenced T cells were considered lower bounds and underestimates. Observed TCR beta diversity per million T cells fell roughly linearly with age, and a significant reduction was already apparent by age roughly 40. Conclusive comparison of naive and antigen-experienced compartments was prevented by the profiling of bulk unsorted PBMCs. Compared with the aged group, more naive CD4+ T cells, fewer expanded clones and increased TCR diversity were shown by the long-lived group, suggesting age selection. Donor CMV infection status was unknown, potentially confounding age-related changes in expanded clonotypes.

This clonotype has only a few counts. It lacks a known antigen. Base qualities were left out, and no much larger clone turns up one base away. Systemically healthy Caucasian individuals from Russia, 39 in total and aged about 6 to 90 years, were included as donors. Each donor gave ten milliliters of peripheral blood, drawn into EDTA-treated Vacutainer tubes. Ficoll-Paque density-gradient centrifugation was used to isolate PBMCs, with at least 6.5 million per sample. Trizol reagent was used to extract total RNA from the PBMCs, yielding at least 6 micrograms per sample. Naive CD45RAhigh/CD27high T cell percentages were measured by flow cytometry on a PBMC aliquot from every donor. Library method: 5' RACE. TCRdb shows the sequencer as Illumina HiSeq 2500. A second PCR of roughly 7 to 11 cycles was performed with a sample-barcoded 5' primer and a J-beta primer mix. A unique molecular identifier was introduced onto each TCR beta cDNA molecule by a template-switch 5' adaptor carrying 12 random nucleotides. Each sample yielded at least 3 million CDR3-containing paired-end reads. First-strand cDNA was synthesized from all RNA with the Mint cDNA synthesis kit, primed by a TRBC-specific oligonucleotide. After uracil-DNA glycosylase treatment, a first 18-cycle PCR used universal primers M1SS and BC2_uni_R on all cDNA. Under the source paper's analysis protocol: Normalization of each sample was performed by random selection of 1 million high-quality reads, each carrying a distinct molecular identifier. Reads with shared molecular identifiers were discarded instead of being binned into consensus sequences. MiTCR, set to a Q25 quality threshold and the strictest error-elimination algorithm, was used for CDR3 identification, clonotype clustering and error correction. A nonparametric unseen species model using Euler transformation provided a lower-bound estimate of total TCR beta diversity. TCRdb handled the public reads itself, with Q25 trimming in fastp and clone calling in MiXCR, and kept productive beta chains. Every entry covers one CDR3 protein and lists the most common genes and DNA from its rows. The V and J calls here are based on TCRdb, not the publication. The sample table lists 1.5 million to 2 million distinct CDR3 sequences, 28% of them with a count of one. Approximately 7.7% of the sample is in the top ten clones.

The TCR was taken from a woman under 40 in good health. Sequencing was done on a sample of blood.

CDR3 protein: CASSPVGTGRAFF. The DNA reads TGCGCCAGCAGCCCGGTGGGGACAGGTCGCGCTTTCTTT. The V and J segments used are TRBV5-1 and TRBJ1-1, with TRBD1 identical over 8 junction bases. Germline trimming amounts to 4 bases on V and 11 bases on J, with 10 as the count of junction bases outside the gene matches. The germline V gene specifies SGHRS as CDR1 and YFSETQ as CDR2. The CDR3 has 13 amino acids, counting the end cysteine and phenylalanine. Only CDR3 DNA is held: 39 bases, read in frame from base 1.